This TCR beta chain came from a study of blood T cell repertoires in COVID-19. On the study more broadly: The origin of the acute and convalescent COVID-19 samples was the United States, Italy and Spain. Nucleic acid was either cDNA or gDNA, and it came from T cells, B-cell-depleted T cells, or PBMCs.

The CDR3 extends over 14 amino acids. V was shortened by 4 bases and J by 1 base, with 11 bases between the two germline ends. Germline V CDR1 and CDR2: PRHDT, FYEKMQ (reference sequence). Authors' analysis steps: For nucleated cells, counts were estimated from reference gene primer amplification. Clones were sequenced by immunoSEQ multiplex PCR, and TCRdb holds only the in-frame ones, with some missing. The V and J calls and clone size are taken from that table; D and trimming were inferred from the DNA. The sample consists of 250,000 to 300,000 clones, about 88% of them appearing once. The source material was peripheral blood. The clonotype was recovered from a man in his late teens or twenties with active or convalescent COVID-19. The chain employs TRBV13 and TRBJ2-7; D not certain. CDR3 DNA sequence: TGTGCCAGCAGCTATACCCTCGGGTCCTACGAGCAGTACTTC. Translation gives CASSYTLGSYEQYF. Full variable domain (rest looked up from reference TRBV13 and TRBJ2-7): AAGVIQSPRHLIKEKRETATLKCYPIPRHDTVYWYQQGPGQDPQFLISFYEKMQSDKGSIPDRFSAQQFSDYHSELNMSSLELGDSALYFCASSYTLGSYEQYFGPGTRLTVT.